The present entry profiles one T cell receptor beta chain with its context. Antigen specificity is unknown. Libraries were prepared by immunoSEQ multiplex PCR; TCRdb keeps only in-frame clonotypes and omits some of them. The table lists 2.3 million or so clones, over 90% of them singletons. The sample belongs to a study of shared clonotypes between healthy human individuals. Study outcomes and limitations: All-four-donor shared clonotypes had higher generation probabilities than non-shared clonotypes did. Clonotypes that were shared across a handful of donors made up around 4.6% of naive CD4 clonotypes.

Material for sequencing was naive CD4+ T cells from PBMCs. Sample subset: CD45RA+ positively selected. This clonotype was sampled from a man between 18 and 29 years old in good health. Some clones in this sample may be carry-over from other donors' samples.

In DNA, the CDR3 is TGTGCCACCAGCAGAGGGGCAGGGGGAAACCAAGAGACCCAGTACTTC. It encodes CATSRGAGGNQETQYF. V is TRBV15 and J is TRBJ2-5, with 7 bases lining up with TRBD1. This CDR3 spans 16 amino acids. V was clipped by 1 base and J by 0 bases; unmatched bases: 5. Germline CDR1 and CDR2: LNHNV and YYDKDF (reference sequence). Complete variable domain (other parts from reference TRBV15 and TRBJ2-5): DAMVIQNPRYQVTQFGKPVTLSCSQTLNHNVMYWYQQKSSQAPKLLFHYYDKDFNNEADTPDNFQSRRPNTSFCFLDIRSPGLGDTAMYLCATSRGAGGNQETQYFGPGTRLLVL.